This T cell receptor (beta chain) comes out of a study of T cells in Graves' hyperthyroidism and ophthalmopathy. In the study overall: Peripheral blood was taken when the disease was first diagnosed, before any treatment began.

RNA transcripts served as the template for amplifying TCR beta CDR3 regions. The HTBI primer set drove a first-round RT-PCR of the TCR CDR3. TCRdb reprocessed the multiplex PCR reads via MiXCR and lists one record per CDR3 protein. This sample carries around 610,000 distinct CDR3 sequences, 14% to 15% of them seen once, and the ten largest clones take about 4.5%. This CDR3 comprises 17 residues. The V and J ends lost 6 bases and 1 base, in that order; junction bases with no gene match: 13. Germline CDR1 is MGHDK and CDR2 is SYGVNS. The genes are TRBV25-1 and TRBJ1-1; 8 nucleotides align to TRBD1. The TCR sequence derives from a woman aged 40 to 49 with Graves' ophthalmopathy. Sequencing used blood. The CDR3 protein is CASRRTGTYLSNTEAFF. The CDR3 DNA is TGTGCCAGCAGGAGGACAGGGACTTACCTCTCGAACACTGAAGCTTTCTTT.